This TCR beta chain was documented in a study of blood T cell repertoires in COVID-19. The assay was immunoSEQ multiplex PCR, and TCRdb's table has in-frame clones only and misses some. Of some 350,000 clones detected, about 88% appear once; the ten largest clones hold under 3%. Source material: PBMCs or T cells enriched from blood (not recorded which). The TCR sequence derives from a woman aged 25 to 39 who had recovered from COVID-19.

The CDR3 DNA is TGTGCCAGCAGTTCACCCATACGGTCCTACGAGCAGTACTTC. This sequence encodes CASSSPIRSYEQYF. This sequence joins TRBV6-5 and TRBJ2-7, with no clear D. The V end was cut by 4 bases, the J end by 1 base, with 11 bases between. Per germline, CDR1 MNHEY and CDR2 SVGAGI. The CDR3 covers 14 residues.